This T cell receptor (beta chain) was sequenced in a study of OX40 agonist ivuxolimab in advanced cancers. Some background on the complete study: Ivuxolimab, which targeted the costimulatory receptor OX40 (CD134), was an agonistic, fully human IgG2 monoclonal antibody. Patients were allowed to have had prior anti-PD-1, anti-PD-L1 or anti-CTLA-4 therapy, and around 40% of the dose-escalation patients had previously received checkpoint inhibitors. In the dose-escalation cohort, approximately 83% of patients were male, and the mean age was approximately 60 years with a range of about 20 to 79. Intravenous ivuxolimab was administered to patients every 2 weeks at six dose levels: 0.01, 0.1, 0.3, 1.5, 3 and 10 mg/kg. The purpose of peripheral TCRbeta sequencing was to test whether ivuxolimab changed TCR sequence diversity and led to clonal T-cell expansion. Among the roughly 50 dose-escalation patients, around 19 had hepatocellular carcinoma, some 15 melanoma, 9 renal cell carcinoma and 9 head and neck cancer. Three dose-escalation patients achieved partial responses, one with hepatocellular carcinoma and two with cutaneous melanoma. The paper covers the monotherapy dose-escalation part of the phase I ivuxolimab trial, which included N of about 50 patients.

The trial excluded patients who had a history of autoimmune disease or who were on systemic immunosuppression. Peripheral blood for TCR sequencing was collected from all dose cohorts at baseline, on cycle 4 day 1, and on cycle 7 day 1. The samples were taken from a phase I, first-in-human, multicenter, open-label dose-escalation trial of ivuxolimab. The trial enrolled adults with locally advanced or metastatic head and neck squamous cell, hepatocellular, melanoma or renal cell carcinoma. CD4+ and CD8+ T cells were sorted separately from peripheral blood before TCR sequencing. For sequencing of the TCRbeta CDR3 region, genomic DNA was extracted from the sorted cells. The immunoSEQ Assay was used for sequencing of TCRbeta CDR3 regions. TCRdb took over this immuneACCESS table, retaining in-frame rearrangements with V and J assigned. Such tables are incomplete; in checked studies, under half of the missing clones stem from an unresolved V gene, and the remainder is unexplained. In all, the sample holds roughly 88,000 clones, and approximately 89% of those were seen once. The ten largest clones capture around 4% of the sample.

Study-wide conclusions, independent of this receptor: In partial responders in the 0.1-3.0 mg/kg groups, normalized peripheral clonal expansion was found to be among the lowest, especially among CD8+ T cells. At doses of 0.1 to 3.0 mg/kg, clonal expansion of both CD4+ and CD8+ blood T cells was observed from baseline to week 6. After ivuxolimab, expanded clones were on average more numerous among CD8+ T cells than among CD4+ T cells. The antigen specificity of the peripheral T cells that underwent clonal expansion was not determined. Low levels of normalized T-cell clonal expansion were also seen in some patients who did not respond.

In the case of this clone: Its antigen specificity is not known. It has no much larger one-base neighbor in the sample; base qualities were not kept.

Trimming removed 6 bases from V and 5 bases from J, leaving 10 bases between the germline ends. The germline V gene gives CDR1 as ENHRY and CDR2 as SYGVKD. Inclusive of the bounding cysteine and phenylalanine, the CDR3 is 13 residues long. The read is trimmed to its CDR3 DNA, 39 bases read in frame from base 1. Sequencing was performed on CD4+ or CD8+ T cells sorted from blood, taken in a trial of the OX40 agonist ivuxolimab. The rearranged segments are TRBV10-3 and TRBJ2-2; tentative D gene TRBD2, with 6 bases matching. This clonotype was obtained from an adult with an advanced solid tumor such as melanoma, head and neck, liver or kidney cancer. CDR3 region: CAIRGTGTGELFF. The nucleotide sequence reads TGTGCCATCAGAGGGACTGGAACCGGGGAGCTGTTTTTT.